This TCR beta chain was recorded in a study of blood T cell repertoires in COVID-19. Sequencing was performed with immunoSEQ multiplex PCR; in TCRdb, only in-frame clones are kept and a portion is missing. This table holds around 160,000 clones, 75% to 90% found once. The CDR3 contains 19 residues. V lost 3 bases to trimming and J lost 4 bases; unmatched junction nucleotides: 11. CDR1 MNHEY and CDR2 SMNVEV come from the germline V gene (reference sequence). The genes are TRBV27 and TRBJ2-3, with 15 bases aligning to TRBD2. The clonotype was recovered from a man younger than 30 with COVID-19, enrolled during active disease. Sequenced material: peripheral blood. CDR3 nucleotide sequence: TGTGCCAGCAGTTTTAGGGGACTAGCGGGAGGTATGCCAGCAGATACGCAGTATTTT. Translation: CASSFRGLAGGMPADTQYF.